This TCR beta chain was recovered during a study of blood T cell repertoires in COVID-19. About the research overall: Acute-phase and convalescent COVID-19 samples originated in the United States, Italy and Spain. Sources were T cells, B-cell-depleted T cells, or PBMCs; the material itself was cDNA or gDNA.

The sample holds one count of this clone. The CDR3 runs 12 residues. V was cut by 5 bases and J by 4 bases, with 8 bases left in between. Germline V gene data show CDR1 as SGHNT and CDR2 as YENEEA. Original data processing: The authors estimated nucleated cell counts from reference gene primer amplification. The data were produced by immunoSEQ multiplex PCR, yet TCRdb's version contains in-frame clones alone and is incomplete. V, J and clone size are taken as reported in that table, and D and trimming were inferred from the DNA itself. Found here are a few hundred thousand clones, 65% to 85% of them singletons; the top ten hold about 10%.

The TCR sequence derives from a woman of 80 years or more with acute or convalescent COVID-19. Sequenced input: peripheral blood. The rearrangement uses TRBV11-3 and TRBJ2-5; unclear D gene. The CDR3 sequence is CASSPAGETQYF. CDR3 DNA: TGTGCCAGCAGCCCCGCCGGAGAGACCCAGTACTTC.